There are a few counts of the clone carrying this T cell receptor beta chain. Antigen specificity is unknown. The data were produced by immunoSEQ multiplex PCR, yet TCRdb's version contains in-frame clones alone and is incomplete. This sample carries about 2,300 clones, about 20% of them seen once, and the ten largest clones take 15% to 20%. The sample comes from a study of T cells in localized non-small cell lung cancer. J gave up 6 bases and V 3 bases, and 4 bases lay outside the gene matches. The CDR3 covers 14 residues. Germline CDR1 reads SGDLS; CDR2 reads YYNGEE. General study points: A higher density of T cells in blood coincided with extended overall survival. Researchers found a median roughly 56 of the top 100 tumor clones in adjacent lung. The study found T cell clonality highest in uninvolved adjacent lung, above tumor.

The clonotype originates from a male donor older than 55 with stage I lung adenocarcinoma. Sequencing used lung tumor tissue, obtained before any cancer treatment. This sequence joins TRBV9 and TRBJ2-1, with 9 bases lining up with TRBD2. CDR3 coding DNA: TGTGCCAGCAGCGGGGGACTAGCTGGCAATGAGCAGTTCTTC. Protein product: CASSGGLAGNEQFF.